A single sample gave rise to the 28 T cell receptor beta chains below, sequenced in a study of blood T cell repertoires in COVID-19. This table comes from immunoSEQ multiplex PCR, and its TCRdb copy is limited to in-frame clones, with some not included. This sample has about 280,000 clones, with about 90% found just once. The sequencing input was PBMCs or T cells enriched from blood (not recorded which). Receptor source: a woman aged 18-29 years with acute COVID-19.

The J gene is TRBJ1-1, the V gene TRBV5-1; 8 positions match TRBD1. CDR3 size: 15 residues. Per the germline V gene, CDR1 is SGHRS and CDR2 is YFSETQ. The trim removed 4 bases at V and 4 bases at J, leaving 9 bases unmatched. The CDR3 region has the DNA TGCGCCAGCAGCCCGGACAGGGCAGGGAGCACTGAAGCTTTCTTT. It translates to CASSPDRAGSTEAFF.

V usage is TRBV10-2 and J usage is TRBJ2-1; TRBD1 might be the D (6 bases). CDR3 length equals 17 residues. In germline, CDR1 is WSHSY, CDR2 SAAADI. Trimming removed 2 bases at V and 5 bases at J, with 19 bases between. CDR3 bases: TGCGCCAGCAGTGAGAGGGGCCAGGGGACAAGAGACAATGAGCAGTTCTTC. It specifies CASSERGQGTRDNEQFF.

CDR3: CASSLWAGENYEQYF. CDR3 coding DNA: TGTGCCAGCAGTTTATGGGCAGGGGAGAACTACGAGCAGTACTTC. This chain uses TRBV28 with TRBJ2-7, with D tentatively TRBD1 (6 bases). Trimming pared 0 bases from V and 3 bases from J, leaving 12 bases between. Germline CDR1 and CDR2: MDHEN and SYDVKM. The CDR3 sequence is 15 residues long. Based on the CDR3 plus reference TRBV28 and TRBJ2-7, the full variable domain is DVKVTQSSRYLVKRTGEKVFLECVQDMDHENMFWYRQDPGLGLRLIYFSYDVKMKEKGDIPEGYSVSREKKERFSLILESASTNQTSMYLCASSLWAGENYEQYFGPGTRLTVT.

The V and J genes are TRBV7-9 and TRBJ2-1, with 10 bases identical to TRBD2. The CDR3 is made up of 15 amino acids. Germline trimming cut 5 bases from V and 4 bases from J; bases unmatched to any gene: 5. Looked up from germline, CDR1 is SEHNR and CDR2 is FQNEAQ (reference sequence). In DNA, the CDR3 is TGTGCCAGCAGCATGAGGACTAGCGGATACAATGAGCAGTTCTTC. Protein sequence: CASSMRTSGYNEQFF.

V and J are TRBV19 and TRBJ2-6; TRBD1 matches 12 bases. Germline CDR1 and CDR2: LNHDA and SQIVND (reference sequence). The CDR3 length is 18 residues. Trimming cost V 3 bases and J 3 bases; bases outside gene matches: 6. As DNA, the CDR3 is TGTGCCAGTAGTATCTTCCGGGACAGGGGGCGTGGGGCCAACGTCCTGACTTTC. Its translation is CASSIFRDRGRGANVLTF.

This clone was detected once. For the CDR3, the DNA is TGCGCCAGCAGCCCCCTGACGACAGGCGGTTGGAATGAGCAGTTCTTC. Its protein product is CASSPLTTGGWNEQFF. The chain employs TRBV5-1 and TRBJ2-1; possible D gene TRBD1, 6 bases. The V and J ends lost 4 bases and 7 bases respectively, with 21 bases between them. CDR1 is SGHRS, CDR2 YFSETQ, per germline. The CDR3 runs 16 residues.

This clone was counted a single time. V is TRBV4-3 and J is TRBJ2-5; tentative D call: TRBD1 (5 bases). The CDR3 is 16 residues long. V lost 0 bases and J lost 2, with 13 bases in between. Germline V CDR1 and CDR2: LGHNA, YSLEER. The CDR3 spells CASSQELRATQETQYF. As DNA, the CDR3 is TGCGCCAGCAGCCAAGAACTCAGGGCCACACAAGAGACCCAGTACTTC.

This sequence joins TRBV27 and TRBJ2-5, with 8 bases lining up with TRBD1. Germline lookup yields CDR1 MNHEY and CDR2 SMNVEV (reference sequence). The length of the CDR3 is 15 residues. J was trimmed by 2 bases and V by 5 bases; bases with no gene match: 7. The DNA for the CDR3 is TGTGCCAGCAGTGTGAGGACAGGGAATCAAGAGACCCAGTACTTC. Its protein is CASSVRTGNQETQYF.

The V gene is TRBV19, the J gene TRBJ1-2; 10 nucleotides align to TRBD1. Germline values: CDR1 LNHDA, CDR2 SQIVND (reference sequence). The CDR3 contains 15 residues. V trimming: 2 bases; J trimming: 3 bases; junction bases outside the gene matches: 3. The CDR3 sequence: CASSIKTGGYYGYTF. As DNA, the CDR3 is TGTGCCAGTAGTATAAAGACAGGGGGCTACTATGGCTACACCTTC. Supplemented by reference TRBV19 and TRBJ1-2, the full variable domain reads DGGITQSPKYLFRKEGQNVTLSCEQNLNHDAMYWYRQDPGQGLRLIYYSQIVNDFQKGDIAEGYSVSREKKESFPLTVTSAQKNPTAFYLCASSIKTGGYYGYTFGSGTRLTVV.

This sequence joins TRBV4-2 and TRBJ1-5, with TRBD1 as a possible D gene (5 bases). The CDR3 is 17 amino acids. V gave up 1 base and J gave up 5 bases, with 18 bases separating them. Per the germline V gene, CDR1 is LGHNA and CDR2 is YNFKEQ. The CDR3 region has the DNA TGTGCCAGCAGCCAAGTGGGTAGGGGAACAGGACATCAGCCCCAGCATTTT. This sequence encodes CASSQVGRGTGHQPQHF.

With respect to this clone: At the DNA level, this CDR3 is encoded by other sequences in the same sample as well. The CDR3 bases are TGTGCCAGCAGCCAAGGGACAGGTAATCAGCCCCAGCATTTT. Its translation: CASSQGTGNQPQHF. The genes are TRBV3-1 (or the pseudogene TRBV3-2) and TRBJ1-5; 7 bases fit TRBD1. The CDR3 runs 14 residues. Germline assignment: CDR1 LGHDT and CDR2 YNNKEL (reference sequence). Trimming took 1 base from V and 4 from J; bases not matched to a gene: 1.

As concerns this clone: The sample contains more than one DNA sequence encoding this CDR3. The chain has TRBV4-3 and TRBJ2-1, with D possibly being TRBD2 (5 bases). The V end was cut by 3 bases, the J end by 3 bases, with 12 bases between. Germline V lookup: CDR1 LGHNA, CDR2 YSLEER. The CDR3 is 15 amino acids. The CDR3 loop reads CASSQGSAVYNEQFF. DNA of the CDR3: TGCGCCAGCAGCCAGGGGAGTGCGGTCTACAATGAGCAGTTCTTC.

The gene calls are TRBV5-1 and TRBJ1-4; D not resolved. Germline V gene data show CDR1 as SGHRS and CDR2 as YFSETQ. The ends were cut back, 0 bases at V and 4 bases at J, with 10 bases in the middle. CDR3 size: 15 residues. CDR3 region: CASSLVSGYNEKLFF. The CDR3 nucleotides are TGCGCCAGCAGCTTGGTGTCAGGATATAATGAAAAACTGTTTTTT.

The rearrangement links TRBV7-2 to TRBJ2-6; a weak D match, TRBD2 (6 bases). This CDR3 contains 16 residues. Germline V lookup: CDR1 SGHTA, CDR2 FQGNSA. V dropped 5 bases and J dropped 2 bases, with 13 bases sitting between them. CDR3 amino acids: CASSLQPGAGANVLTF. Here the CDR3 DNA reads TGTGCCAGCAGCCTTCAGCCGGGGGCTGGGGCCAACGTCCTGACTTTC.

The chain uses TRBV23-1 and TRBJ2-7, with D possibly matching TRBD2 (6 bases). TRBV23-1 is an ORF, with its function uncertain. Trimming pared 4 bases from V and 2 bases from J, leaving 18 bases between. The CDR3 covers 16 residues. As DNA, the CDR3 is TGCGCCAGCAGTCGCTTGTCACGGGACTCGACCTACGAGCAGTACTTC. This gives the protein CASSRLSRDSTYEQYF.

The rearrangement joins TRBV7-3 to TRBJ2-1; 13 nucleotides line up with TRBD2. With 4 bases clipped from V and 10 bases from J, the junction kept 7 bases outside the gene matches. CDR3 length: 15 residues. Germline V lookup: CDR1 SGHTA, CDR2 FQGTGA. The CDR3 sequence is CASSYGTSGETEQFF. CDR3 coding DNA: TGTGCCAGCAGCTACGGGACTAGCGGGGAAACGGAGCAGTTCTTC. The full variable domain, its missing parts supplied by reference TRBV7-3 and TRBJ2-1, is GAGVSQTPSNKVTEKGKYVELRCDPISGHTALYWYRQSLGQGPEFLIYFQGTGAADDSGLPNDRFFAVRPEGSVSTLKIQRTERGDSAVYLCASSYGTSGETEQFFGPGTRLTVL.

The V and J genes are TRBV28 and TRBJ2-7; perhaps TRBD2 as D (5 bases). Germline V gene lookup returns CDR1 MDHEN and CDR2 SYDVKM. This CDR3 has 12 amino acids. V was cut by 9 bases and J by 6 bases, with 15 bases left in between. This chain's CDR3 is CASGRASAEQYF. The CDR3 bases are TGTGCCAGTGGGCGGGCCTCCGCCGAGCAGTACTTC.

The gene calls are TRBV6-1 and TRBJ2-7, with D possibly TRBD2 on 6 matching bases. The CDR3 runs 15 residues. Germline-derived CDR1 and CDR2 are MNHNS and SASEGT. Trimming pared 1 base from V and 0 bases from J, leaving 10 bases between. CDR3 amino acids: CASSEGTNPSYEQYF. CDR3 sequence (DNA): TGTGCCAGCAGTGAAGGGACTAACCCCTCCTACGAGCAGTACTTC.

The chain employs TRBV3-1 (or the pseudogene TRBV3-2) and TRBJ2-7; maybe TRBD2 (6 bases). Germline V gives CDR1 LGHDT, CDR2 YNNKEL (reference sequence). The V end was cut by 8 bases, the J end by 4 bases, with 18 bases between. The CDR3 loop spans 14 amino acids. The CDR3 coding sequence is TGTGCCAGCCGGACCCGGGGGAGACCTTACGAGCAGTACTTC. The encoded protein is CASRTRGRPYEQYF.

The chain is built from TRBV2 and TRBJ1-1; TRBD1 is a possible D gene (5 bases). V lost 10 bases and J 0 bases, leaving 12 bases between the germline ends. Germline lookup yields CDR1 SNHLY and CDR2 FYNNEI. This CDR3 contains 13 residues. The CDR3 reads CATQTDMNTEAFF. The CDR3 DNA sequence: TGTGCCACCCAGACAGACATGAACACTGAAGCTTTCTTT.

The CDR3 sequence is CASTYRRTGGTDTQYF. Here the CDR3 DNA reads TGTGCCAGCACCTACCGCCGGACAGGGGGAACAGATACGCAGTATTTT. The chain links TRBV7-9 to TRBJ2-3, with 10 bases fitting TRBD1. This CDR3 has 16 amino acids. V was pared by 7 bases and J by 3 bases, with 10 bases of the junction left unmatched. The germline gives CDR1 SEHNR, CDR2 FQNEAQ (reference sequence).

This rearrangement joins TRBV6-1 to TRBJ2-1; 8 nucleotides match TRBD2. The CDR3 spans 15 residues. Germline V lookup: CDR1 MNHNS, CDR2 SASEGT. V dropped 0 bases and J dropped 3; count of bases not matched to a gene: 1. CDR3 in amino acids: CASSEAAGGYNEQFF. For the CDR3, the DNA is TGTGCCAGCAGTGAAGCGGCGGGAGGCTACAATGAGCAGTTCTTC.

The chain links TRBV5-1 to TRBJ1-1; no reliable D call. V gave up 2 bases and J gave up 0 bases, with 11 bases separating them. CDR3 length: 15 amino acids. CDR1 is SGHRS and CDR2 is YFSETQ in the germline V gene. The CDR3, as DNA: TGCGCCAGCAGCTTACGAGGGTTTGTGAACACTGAAGCTTTCTTT. This translates into CASSLRGFVNTEAFF.

The chain links TRBV2 to TRBJ2-2; TRBD2 might be the D (6 bases). There are 15 residues in the CDR3. V gave up 6 bases and J gave up 1 base, with 12 bases separating them. Germline V gives CDR1 SNHLY, CDR2 FYNNEI. CDR3 nucleotide sequence: TGTGCCAGCAGGGAGGGAAAGGTGAACACCGGGGAGCTGTTTTTT. Amino acid sequence: CASREGKVNTGELFF. Complete variable domain (other parts from reference TRBV2 and TRBJ2-2): EPEVTQTPSHQVTQMGQEVILRCVPISNHLYFYWYRQILGQKVEFLVSFYNNEISEKSEIFDDQFSVERPDGSNFTLKIRSTKLEDSAMYFCASREGKVNTGELFFGEGSRLTVL.

Ten or more counts support this clone. The chain employs TRBV7-9 and TRBJ2-3, with D uncertain. Germline V gene lookup returns CDR1 SEHNR and CDR2 FQNEAQ (reference sequence). The CDR3 runs 15 residues. V lost 3 bases to trimming and J lost 1 base, with 11 bases between them. This CDR3 reads CASSFVSGGTDTQYF. The DNA of the CDR3 is TGTGCCAGCAGCTTTGTTAGTGGTGGCACAGATACGCAGTATTTT.

CDR3: CASSPTVLGPSGNTIYF. CDR3 in DNA: TGTGCCAGCTCACCTACGGTATTGGGGCCCTCTGGAAACACCATATATTTT. The chain couples TRBV18 to TRBJ1-3; D may be TRBD1 (5 bases). Germline V lookup: CDR1 KGHSH, CDR2 LQKENI. V was shortened by 3 bases and J by 0 bases, with 15 bases between the two germline ends. The CDR3 is 17 amino acids.

This chain joins TRBV11-2 and TRBJ2-2; TRBD2 aligns across 8 bases. Germline CDR1 SGHAT, CDR2 FQNNGV. This CDR3 comprises 17 residues. The V and J ends lost 2 bases and 6 bases, in that order; junction bases with no gene match: 11. DNA for the CDR3: TGTGCCAGCAGCTTAAATTCCGGGACTAGTTTGGCCGGGGAGCTGTTTTTT. It is translated as CASSLNSGTSLAGELFF.

Details on this clone: Compared with germline, one end of the junction differs, possibly owing to a read error. The chain recombines TRBV7-9 with TRBJ2-1, with TRBD2 identical over 8 bases. Per the germline V gene, CDR1 is SEHNR and CDR2 is FQNEAQ (reference sequence). This CDR3 spans 15 amino acids. The CDR3 DNA reads as TGTGCCAGCAGTTTAGCCGGACTAGCACTGTCGGAGCAGTTCTTC. Its translation is CASSLAGLALSEQFF.